This TCR beta chain was obtained from a study of blood T cell repertoires in COVID-19. Whole-study context: Some COVID-19 samples were acute and others convalescent; all came from the United States, Italy and Spain. T cells, B-cell-depleted T cells, or PBMCs provided the cDNA or gDNA that served as material.

Germline CDR1 reads SGHNT; CDR2 reads YYREEE (reference sequence). The CDR3 consists of 15 residues. With 2 bases removed from V and 7 bases from J, the gap between germline ends came to 13 bases. The assay was immunoSEQ multiplex PCR, and TCRdb's table has in-frame clones only and misses some. The table records some 36,000 clones, approximately 90% of them present only once. The gene calls are TRBV5-4 and TRBJ1-6; D is possibly TRBD1 (5 bases). The receptor's source is a man in his 60s with active or convalescent COVID-19. The sequencing sample was made of peripheral blood. CDR3 residues: CASSLRQGKNSPLHF. The CDR3 coding sequence is TGTGCCAGCAGCTTAAGGCAGGGTAAAAATTCACCCCTCCACTTT.